This T cell receptor beta chain was retrieved from a study of a mutant IDH1 vaccine in newly diagnosed glioma. Background on the study: Patients arrived already treated with radiotherapy, temozolomide, or both, most having had both. Broader study findings: Pseudoprogression appeared independent of alterations in top peripheral clonotypes. Patients mounted vaccine-induced immune responses in about 93% of cases.

The sample's time point: baseline, week 1 (first vaccination visit). The treatment denotes: pre-vaccination baseline after standard-of-care therapy. Sequenced by immunoSEQ multiplex PCR; TCRdb stores in-frame clones only, minus some. The data show about 30,000 clones, with roughly four fifths seen just once and approximately 19% held by the top ten. With regard to this clone: Its antigen is currently unknown.

J gave up 2 bases and V 0 bases, and 4 bases lay outside the gene matches. Per germline, CDR1 SGDLS and CDR2 YYNGEE. The CDR3 loop spans 16 amino acids. The origin of this receptor is a young man with glioma. The sample was PBMCs, taken from a glioma patient treated with radiotherapy, temozolomide or both. V gene TRBV9 combines with J gene TRBJ1-4; TRBD1 aligns across 7 bases. The CDR3 here is CASSVGGGLTNEKLFF. Written as DNA, the CDR3 is TGTGCCAGCAGCGTAGGAGGGGGCCTCACTAATGAAAAACTGTTTTTT.